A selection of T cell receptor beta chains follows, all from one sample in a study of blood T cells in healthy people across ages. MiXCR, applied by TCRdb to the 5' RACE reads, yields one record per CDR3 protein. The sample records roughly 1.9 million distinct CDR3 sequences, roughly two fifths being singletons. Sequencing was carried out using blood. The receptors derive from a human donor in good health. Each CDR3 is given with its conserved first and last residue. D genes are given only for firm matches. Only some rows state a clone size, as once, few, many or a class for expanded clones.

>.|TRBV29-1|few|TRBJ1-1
CSVEASQGTEAFF
TGCAGCGTTGAAGCGAGTCAGGGGACTGAAGCTTTCTTT
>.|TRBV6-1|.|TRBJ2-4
CASSRGYQEEGAKNIQYF
TGTGCCAGCAGTCGGGGATATCAAGAGGAAGGAGCCAAAAACATTCAGTACTTC
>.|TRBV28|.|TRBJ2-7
CATQAPDSYEQYF
TGTGCCACCCAGGCCCCGGACTCCTACGAGCAGTACTTC
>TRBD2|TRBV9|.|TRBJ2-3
CASSVSGGITDTQYF
TGTGCCAGCAGCGTATCGGGGGGAATCACAGATACGCAGTATTTT
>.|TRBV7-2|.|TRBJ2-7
CASSPRGRGGHEQYF
TGTGCCAGCAGTCCCCGGGGAAGGGGCGGCCACGAGCAGTACTTC
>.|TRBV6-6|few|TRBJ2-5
CASSYSVDQYF
TGTGCCAGCAGTTACTCGGTGGACCAGTACTTC
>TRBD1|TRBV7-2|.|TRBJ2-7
CASSLVGTGTGVDEQYF
TGTGCCAGCAGCTTAGTCGGGACAGGTACTGGCGTTGACGAGCAGTACTTC
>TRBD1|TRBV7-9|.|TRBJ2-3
CAGYATGQPTNTQYF
TGTGCCGGCTATGCCACGGGACAGCCCACAAATACGCAGTATTTT
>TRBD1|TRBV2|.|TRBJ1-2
CASGADREYGYTF
TGTGCCAGCGGTGCCGACAGGGAGTATGGCTACACCTTC
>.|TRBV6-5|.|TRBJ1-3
CASRKGRISGNTIYF
TGTGCCAGCAGGAAGGGACGGATCTCTGGAAACACCATATATTTT
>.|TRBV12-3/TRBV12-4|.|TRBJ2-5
CASSPWIETQYF
TGTGCCAGCAGCCCCTGGATTGAGACCCAGTACTTC
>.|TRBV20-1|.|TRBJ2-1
CSARDIRGDNEQFF
TGCAGTGCTAGAGATATAAGGGGGGACAATGAGCAGTTCTTC
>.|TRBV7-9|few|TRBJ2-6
CASSKKIPTELAGANVRTF
TGTGCCAGCAGCAAGAAAATACCGACAGAGTTGGCGGGGGCCAACGTCCGGACTTTC
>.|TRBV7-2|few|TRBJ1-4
CASSFRAGRNEKLFF
TGTGCCAGCAGCTTCCGGGCTGGTCGAAATGAAAAACTGTTTTTT
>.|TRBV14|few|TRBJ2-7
CASSQEADYEQYF
TGTGCCAGCAGCCAGGAAGCGGATTACGAGCAGTACTTC
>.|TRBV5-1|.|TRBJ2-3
CASSSDGKTTDTQYF
TGCGCCAGCAGCTCTGACGGGAAAACCACAGATACGCAGTATTTT
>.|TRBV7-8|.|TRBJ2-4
CASSRGGGIDGQYF
TGTGCCAGCAGCCGAGGAGGTGGGATAGACGGGCAGTACTTC
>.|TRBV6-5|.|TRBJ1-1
CATSFGNTEAFF
TGTGCCACCTCTTTTGGGAACACTGAAGCTTTCTTT
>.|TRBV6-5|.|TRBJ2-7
CASSYGTPGSYEQYF
TGTGCCAGCAGTTACGGGACACCCGGCTCCTACGAGCAGTACTTC
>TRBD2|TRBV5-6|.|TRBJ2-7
CASIGPAGLATYEQYF
TGTGCCAGCATCGGGCCAGCGGGACTAGCCACCTACGAGCAGTACTTC
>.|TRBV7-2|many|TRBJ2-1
CASSLGISYNEQFF
TGTGCCAGCAGCTTAGGAATATCCTACAATGAGCAGTTCTTC
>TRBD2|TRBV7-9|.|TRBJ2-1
CASSLVPLAGATYNEQFF
TGTGCCAGCAGCTTAGTCCCCCTAGCGGGGGCCACATACAATGAGCAGTTCTTC
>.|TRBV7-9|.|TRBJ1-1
CASSLATGSTEAFF
TGTGCCAGCAGCTTAGCTACAGGGAGCACTGAAGCTTTCTTT
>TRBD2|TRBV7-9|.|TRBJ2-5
CASSPGTSQTQYF
TGTGCCAGCAGCCCCGGGACTAGTCAGACCCAGTACTTC
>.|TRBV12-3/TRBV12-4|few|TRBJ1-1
CASKWEPNTEAFF
TGTGCCAGCAAGTGGGAACCGAACACTGAAGCTTTCTTT
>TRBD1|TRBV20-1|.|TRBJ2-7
CSAPPGGSYNEQYF
TGCAGTGCTCCCCCAGGGGGCTCTTACAATGAGCAGTACTTC
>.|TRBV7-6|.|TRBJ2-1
CASSFPGAELSSYNEQFF
TGTGCCAGCAGCTTCCCAGGGGCCGAATTGTCCTCCTACAATGAGCAGTTCTTC
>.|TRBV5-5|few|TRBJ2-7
CASSWRGQRSYEQYF
TGTGCCAGCAGCTGGCGGGGACAGCGATCCTACGAGCAGTACTTC
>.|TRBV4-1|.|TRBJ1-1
CASSRERASTEAFF
TGCGCCAGCAGCCGCGAGAGGGCTAGTACTGAAGCTTTCTTT
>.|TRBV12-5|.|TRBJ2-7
CASGWGTSLYEQYF
TGTGCTAGTGGTTGGGGGACATCTCTCTACGAGCAGTACTTC
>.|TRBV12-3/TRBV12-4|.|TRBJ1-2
CASSRQPQSYGYTF
TGTGCCAGCAGTCGACAGCCCCAATCCTATGGCTACACCTTC
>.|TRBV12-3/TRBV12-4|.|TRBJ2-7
CASSLSSPRQYGQYF
TGTGCCAGCAGTTTAAGCTCGCCAAGGCAATACGGGCAGTACTTC
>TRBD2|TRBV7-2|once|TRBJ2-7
CASSLKLAGHYEQYF
TGTGCCAGCAGCTTAAAGCTAGCGGGTCACTACGAGCAGTACTTC
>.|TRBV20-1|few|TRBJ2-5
CSASLLVGPGETQYF
TGCAGTGCTTCCCTGTTGGTGGGGCCGGGAGAGACCCAGTACTTC
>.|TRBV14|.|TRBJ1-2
CASSQVYDRPYGYTF
TGTGCCAGCAGCCAAGTATACGACAGGCCATATGGCTACACCTTC
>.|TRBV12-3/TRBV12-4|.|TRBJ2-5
CASSLGVITQETQYF
TGTGCCAGCAGTTTAGGCGTCATTACCCAAGAGACCCAGTACTTC
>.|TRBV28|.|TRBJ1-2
CASISGTLQSYGYTF
TGTGCCAGCATTTCGGGGACCCTTCAATCCTATGGCTACACCTTC
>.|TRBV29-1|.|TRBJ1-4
CSVEDEGGWDEKRFF
TGCAGCGTTGAAGATGAGGGGGGCTGGGATGAAAAACGGTTTTTT
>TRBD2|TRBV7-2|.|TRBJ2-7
CASSPISGGYEQYF
TGTGCCAGCAGCCCGATCAGCGGGGGCTACGAGCAGTACTTC
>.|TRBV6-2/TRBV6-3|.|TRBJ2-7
CASEGPLGEQYF
TGTGCCAGTGAGGGGCCCCTCGGCGAGCAGTACTTC
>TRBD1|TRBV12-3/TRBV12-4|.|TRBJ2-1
CASRGTGLGNEQFF
TGTGCCAGCAGGGGGACAGGGTTGGGCAATGAGCAGTTCTTC
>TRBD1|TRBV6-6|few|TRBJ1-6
CASSYPGQANSPLHF
TGTGCCAGCAGTTACCCGGGACAGGCTAATTCACCCCTCCACTTT
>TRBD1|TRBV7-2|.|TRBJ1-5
CASSPAGQGIRGNQPLHF
TGTGCCAGCAGCCCCGCGGGACAGGGGATCCGGGGCAATCAGCCCCTGCATTTT
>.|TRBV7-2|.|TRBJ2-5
CASSLWTGGGQETQYF
TGTGCCAGCAGCTTATGGACCGGGGGTGGCCAAGAGACCCAGTACTTC
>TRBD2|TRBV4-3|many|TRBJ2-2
CASSQGLAGTTINTGELFF
TGCGCCAGCAGCCAAGGACTAGCGGGGACGACAATTAACACCGGGGAGCTGTTTTTT
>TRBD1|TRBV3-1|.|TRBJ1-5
CASSQDSGTGDQPQHF
TGTGCCAGCAGCCAAGATTCAGGGACAGGGGATCAGCCCCAGCATTTT
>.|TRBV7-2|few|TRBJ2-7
CASSLDGGLTYEQYF
TGTGCCAGCAGCTTAGATGGCGGACTGACCTACGAGCAGTACTTC
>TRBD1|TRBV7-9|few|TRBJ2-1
CASSSNRGLGQFF
TGTGCCAGCAGCTCAAACAGGGGTCTGGGGCAGTTCTTC
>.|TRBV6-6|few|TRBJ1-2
CASTYLLLYGYTF
TGTGCCAGCACTTACCTACTTCTCTATGGCTACACCTTC
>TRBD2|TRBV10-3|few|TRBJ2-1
CAISGLSGGVENEQFF
TGTGCCATCAGTGGGCTGAGCGGGGGGGTAGAAAATGAGCAGTTCTTC
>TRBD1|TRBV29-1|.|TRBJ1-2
CSVEDLQKGAYNYGYTF
TGCAGCGTTGAAGATCTTCAAAAGGGGGCCTACAACTATGGCTACACCTTC
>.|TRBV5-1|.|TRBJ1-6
CATRRGERASPLHF
TGCGCCACAAGGCGCGGGGAAAGGGCTTCACCCCTCCACTTT
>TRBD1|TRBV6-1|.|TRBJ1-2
CASSERQGAPGYTF
TGTGCCAGCAGTGAAAGGCAGGGGGCTCCTGGCTACACCTTC
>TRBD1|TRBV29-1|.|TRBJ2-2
CSVERTGAGELFF
TGCAGCGTTGAACGGACAGGGGCCGGGGAGCTGTTTTTT